This T cell receptor beta chain was profiled in a study of OX40 agonist ivuxolimab in advanced cancers. In the study overall: Ivuxolimab was an agonistic, fully human IgG2 monoclonal antibody directed against OX40 (CD134), a costimulatory receptor. Intravenous ivuxolimab was administered to patients every 2 weeks at six dose levels: 0.01, 0.1, 0.3, 1.5, 3 and 10 mg/kg. Of the 50 to 55 patients in dose escalation, 19 had hepatocellular carcinoma, some 15 had melanoma, 9 had renal cell carcinoma and 9 had head and neck cancer. In the dose-escalation cohort, more than 75% of patients were male, and the mean age was approximately 55 years, with a range of roughly 20 to 79. Patients were allowed to have had prior anti-PD-1, anti-PD-L1 or anti-CTLA-4 therapy, and 40% of the dose-escalation patients had been treated with checkpoint inhibitors. Three dose-escalation patients achieved partial responses, one with hepatocellular carcinoma and two with cutaneous melanoma. Peripheral TCRbeta sequencing aimed to test whether ivuxolimab altered TCR sequence diversity and caused clonal T-cell expansion. The paper covers the monotherapy dose-escalation part of the phase I ivuxolimab trial, which included N of about 50 patients. What the research found in general, with its limitations: Clonal expansion of both CD4+ and CD8+ blood T cells was observed from baseline to week 6 at doses 0.1 to 3.0 mg/kg. Low levels of normalized T-cell clonal expansion were also shown by some nonresponding patients. After ivuxolimab, expanded clones were on average more numerous among CD8+ T cells than among CD4+ T cells. In partial responders in the 0.1-3.0 mg/kg groups, normalized peripheral clonal expansion was found to be among the lowest, especially among CD8+ T cells. The antigen specificity of the clonally expanded peripheral T cells was not determined.

This clone is a singleton in its sample. No cognate antigen has been identified for it. No per-base quality is available; no much larger clone lies one base away. Genomic DNA was extracted from sorted cells for sequencing of the TCRbeta CDR3 region. The immunoSEQ Assay was used to sequence the TCRbeta CDR3 regions. TCRdb mirrors the immuneACCESS table, restricted to in-frame sequences. Some clones are absent from its copies; in checked studies, under half trace to an unresolved V gene, and the reason for the others is unknown. This sample gives some 99,000 clones in total; approximately 94% of them show up just once. Together, the top ten hold around 0.17% of the sample. The CDR3, cysteine through phenylalanine, is 14 amino acids long. Only the CDR3 portion is preserved as DNA: 42 bases, with reading frame beginning at the first base. Trimming removed 5 bases from V and 5 bases from J; the gene matches leave 6 bases unexplained. According to the germline V gene, CDR1 reads SGHTA and CDR2 reads FQGNSA.

Patients with autoimmune disease history or receiving systemic immunosuppression were excluded from the trial. Peripheral blood for TCR sequencing was drawn from every dose cohort at baseline, at cycle 4 day 1 and at cycle 7 day 1. The samples were taken from a phase I, first-in-human, multicenter, open-label dose-escalation trial of ivuxolimab. Adults with locally advanced or metastatic melanoma, renal cell carcinoma, hepatocellular carcinoma or head and neck squamous cell carcinoma were enrolled in the trial. Before TCR sequencing, CD4+ T cells and CD8+ T cells were sorted from peripheral blood as separate populations.

This TCR was sampled from an adult with an advanced solid tumor such as melanoma, head and neck, liver or kidney cancer. The sequencing here drew on CD4+ or CD8+ T cells sorted from blood, taken in a trial of the OX40 agonist ivuxolimab. Here the chain combines TRBV7-2 and TRBJ2-5; TRBD1 agrees with 9 junctional bases. In nucleotides, the sequence is TGTGCCAGCAGCCCACAGGGGGCGCGGGAGACCCAGTACTTC. Translated, this gives CASSPQGARETQYF. The CDR3 plus the reference TRBV7-2 and TRBJ2-5 genes for the other parts give the full variable domain: GAGVSQSPSNKVTEKGKDVELRCDPISGHTALYWYRQSLGQGLEFLIYFQGNSAPDKSGLPSDRFSAERTGGSVSTLTIQRTQQEDSAVYLCASSPQGARETQYFGPGTRLLVL.